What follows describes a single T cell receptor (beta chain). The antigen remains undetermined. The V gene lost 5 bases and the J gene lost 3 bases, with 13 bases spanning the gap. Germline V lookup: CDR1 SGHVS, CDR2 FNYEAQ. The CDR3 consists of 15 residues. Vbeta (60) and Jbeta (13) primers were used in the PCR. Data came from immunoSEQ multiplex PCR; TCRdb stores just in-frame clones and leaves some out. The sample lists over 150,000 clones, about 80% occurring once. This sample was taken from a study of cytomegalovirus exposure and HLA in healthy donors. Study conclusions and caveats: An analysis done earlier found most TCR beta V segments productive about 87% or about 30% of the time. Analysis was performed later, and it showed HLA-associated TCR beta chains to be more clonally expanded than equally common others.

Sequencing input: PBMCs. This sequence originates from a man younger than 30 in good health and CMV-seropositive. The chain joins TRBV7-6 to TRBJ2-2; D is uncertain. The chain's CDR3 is CASSHYGSDTGELFF. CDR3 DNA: TGTGCCAGCAGCCACTACGGGTCGGACACCGGGGAGCTGTTTTTT.